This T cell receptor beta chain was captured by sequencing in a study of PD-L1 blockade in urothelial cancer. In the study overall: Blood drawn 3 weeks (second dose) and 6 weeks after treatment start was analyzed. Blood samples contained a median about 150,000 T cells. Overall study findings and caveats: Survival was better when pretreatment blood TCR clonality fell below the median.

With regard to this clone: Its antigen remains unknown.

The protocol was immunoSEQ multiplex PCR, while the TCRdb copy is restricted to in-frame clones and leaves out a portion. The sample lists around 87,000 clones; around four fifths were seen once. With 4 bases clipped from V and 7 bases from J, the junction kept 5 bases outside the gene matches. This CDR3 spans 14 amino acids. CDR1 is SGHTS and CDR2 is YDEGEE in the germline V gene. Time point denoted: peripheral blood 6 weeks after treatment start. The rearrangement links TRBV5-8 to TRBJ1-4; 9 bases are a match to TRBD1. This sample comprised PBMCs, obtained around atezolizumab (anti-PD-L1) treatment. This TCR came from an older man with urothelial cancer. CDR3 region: CASSPRDRVEKLFF. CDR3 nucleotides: TGTGCCAGCAGCCCACGGGACAGGGTTGAAAAACTGTTTTTT.